Following are 29 T cell receptor beta chains from one sample sequenced in a study of blood T cell repertoires in COVID-19 (dated by TCRdb to 2018 to 2021). The library was generated by the immunoSEQ multiplex PCR assay. TCRdb limited this immuneACCESS table to in-frame rearrangements with V and J called. A share of clones is missing; checked studies link under half to unresolved V genes, and the rest is unexplained. This sample comprises 200,000 to 300,000 clones, about 91% of them detected only once. The ten largest clones capture around 2.5% of the sample. The sample taken for sequencing was PBMCs or T cells enriched from blood (not recorded which). The receptors were sampled from a woman in her thirties or forties with acute COVID-19.

The CDR3 DNA reads as TGTGCCAGCAGCTTCTCGTTAAGCGGGGGACTGACCTACGAGCAGTACTTC. It translates to CASSFSLSGGLTYEQYF. The V call is TRBV7-9, the J call TRBJ2-7; 8 bases agree with TRBD2. Losses at the gene ends were 3 bases for V and 2 bases for J; bases not matched to a gene: 12. Germline V gene sequence: CDR1 SEHNR, CDR2 FQNEAQ (reference sequence). CDR3 length: 17 amino acids. Using reference TRBV7-9 and TRBJ2-7 for the parts outside the CDR3, the full variable domain is DTGVSQNPRHKITKRGQNVTFRCDPISEHNRLYWYRQTLGQGPEFLTYFQNEAQLEKSRLLSDRFSAERPKGSFSTLEIQRTEQGDSAMYLCASSFSLSGGLTYEQYFGPGTRLTVT.

In DNA form, the CDR3 reads TGTGCCAGCAGTGTAACTAGCGGGGTGGGAGATACGCAGTATTTT. Its protein product is CASSVTSGVGDTQYF. The chain employs TRBV2 and TRBJ2-3; 10 bases map to TRBD2. In germline, CDR1 is SNHLY, CDR2 FYNNEI. This CDR3 region has 15 residues. V lost 4 bases to trimming and J lost 5 bases; unmatched junction nucleotides: 6.

This chain joins TRBV19 and TRBJ2-1, with 9 bases aligning to TRBD2. The CDR3 extends over 15 amino acids. The V and J ends lost 5 bases and 7 bases, in that order; junction bases with no gene match: 9. The germline V gene encodes CDR1 LNHDA and CDR2 SQIVND (reference sequence). The CDR3: CASSPRAGGRNEQFF. CDR3 in DNA: TGTGCCAGTAGTCCACGAGCGGGAGGCCGGAATGAGCAGTTCTTC.

The chain employs TRBV4-3 and TRBJ1-1, with D unresolved. The V gene lost 1 base and the J gene lost 0 bases, with 12 bases spanning the gap. From germline, CDR1 is LGHNA and CDR2 YSLEER. This CDR3 region has 16 residues. The CDR3 is CASSQASVDLNTEAFF. In nucleotides, the CDR3 is TGCGCCAGCAGCCAAGCGAGTGTAGATCTGAACACTGAAGCTTTCTTT.

The chain carries TRBV10-2 and TRBJ2-7, with unresolved D. This CDR3 has 13 residues. The V gene lost 4 bases and the J gene lost 1 base, with 8 bases spanning the gap. The V gene's germline CDR1 is WSHSY and CDR2 SAAADI. The CDR3 is CASSVLASYEQYF. The DNA for the CDR3 is TGCGCCAGCAGTGTACTCGCGTCCTACGAGCAGTACTTC.

This clone was recorded a few times. This chain links TRBV5-1 with TRBJ2-1; weak D call: TRBD1 (6 bases). The CDR3 consists of 12 residues. With 4 bases removed from V and 10 bases from J, the gap between germline ends came to 12 bases. Germline V CDR1 and CDR2: SGHRS, YFSETQ. This CDR3 is CASSQAGTEQFF. CDR3 DNA sequence: TGCGCCAGCAGCCAAGCCGGGACAGAGCAGTTCTTC.

J is TRBJ2-5 and V is TRBV19; possibly TRBD1 for D (5 bases). This CDR3 is built from 13 residues. The V gene lost 4 bases and the J gene lost 6 bases, with 12 bases spanning the gap. The germline gives CDR1 LNHDA, CDR2 SQIVND (reference sequence). This CDR3 is CASSRGRVQTQYF. CDR3 sequence (DNA): TGTGCCAGTAGTAGGGGCAGGGTTCAGACCCAGTACTTC. Using reference TRBV19 and TRBJ2-5 for the parts outside the CDR3, the full variable domain is DGGITQSPKYLFRKEGQNVTLSCEQNLNHDAMYWYRQDPGQGLRLIYYSQIVNDFQKGDIAEGYSVSREKKESFPLTVTSAQKNPTAFYLCASSRGRVQTQYFGPGTRLLVL.

In its sample, this clone was seen a few times. The chain recombines TRBV7-2 with TRBJ2-2, with D perhaps TRBD2 (5 bases). Looked up from germline, CDR1 is SGHTA and CDR2 is FQGNSA. The CDR3 runs to 15 residues. V dropped 5 bases and J dropped 4 bases, with 14 bases sitting between them. For the CDR3, the DNA is TGTGCCAGCAGCCCTAGCCCTTGGGGCACCGGGGAGCTGTTTTTT. It codes for CASSPSPWGTGELFF. Complete variable domain (other parts from reference TRBV7-2 and TRBJ2-2): GAGVSQSPSNKVTEKGKDVELRCDPISGHTALYWYRQSLGQGLEFLIYFQGNSAPDKSGLPSDRFSAERTGGSVSTLTIQRTQQEDSAVYLCASSPSPWGTGELFFGEGSRLTVL.

The rearrangement links TRBV30 to TRBJ2-3, with 11 bases lining up with TRBD2. The ends lost 6 bases at V and 0 bases at J; junction bases unmatched: 2. The CDR3 spans 14 residues. Germline V gene lookup returns CDR1 GTSNPN and CDR2 SVGIG (reference sequence). CDR3 loop: CACIAGGSTDTQYF. In DNA form, the CDR3 reads TGTGCCTGTATAGCGGGGGGGAGCACAGATACGCAGTATTTT. Drawing the rest from reference TRBV30 and TRBJ2-3, the complete variable domain is SQTIHQWPATLVQPVGSPLSLECTVEGTSNPNLYWYRQAAGRGLQLLFYSVGIGQISSEVPQNLSASRPQDRQFILSSKKLLLSDSGFYLCACIAGGSTDTQYFGPGTRLTVL.

This clone was seen once. The chain combines TRBV27 with TRBJ2-2; the D gene is possibly TRBD1 (5 bases). This CDR3 contains 18 residues. Per the germline V gene, CDR1 is MNHEY and CDR2 is SMNVEV (reference sequence). The germline V and J ends were trimmed by 3 bases and 7 bases, with 24 bases remaining between them. CDR3 in DNA: TGTGCCAGCAGTTTTTCTCAGGGATCCCCCATGTATGGCGGGGAGCTGTTTTTT. This encodes CASSFSQGSPMYGGELFF.

The chain couples TRBV7-6 to TRBJ2-3; 11 bases line up with TRBD2. The CDR3 totals 16 residues. CDR1 SGHVS and CDR2 FNYEAQ come from the germline V gene. After removal of 4 bases from V and 2 bases from J, the junction contained 5 bases not matched to a gene. The CDR3 region is CASSSNSGRATDTQYF. CDR3 sequence (DNA): TGTGCCAGCAGCTCTAATAGCGGGAGGGCCACAGATACGCAGTATTTT.

This clone came up a few times. The chain couples TRBV5-1 to TRBJ1-6, with 9 nucleotides matching TRBD1. The germline CDR1 and CDR2 sequences are SGHRS and YFSETQ. The CDR3 extends over 18 amino acids. After removal of 2 bases from V and 5 bases from J, the junction contained 11 bases not matched to a gene. CDR3 coding DNA: TGCGCCAGCAGCTTACAGGGGGCGAGTTTACGGAATAATTCACCCCTCCACTTT. It translates to CASSLQGASLRNNSPLHF. Full variable domain (outside the CDR3, taken from reference TRBV5-1 and TRBJ1-6): KAGVTQTPRYLIKTRGQQVTLSCSPISGHRSVSWYQQTPGQGLQFLFEYFSETQRNKGNFPGRFSGRQFSNSRSEMNVSTLELGDSALYLCASSLQGASLRNNSPLHFGNGTRLTVT.

The chain has TRBV24-1 and TRBJ2-1, with TRBD1 matching over 7 bases. Losses at the gene ends were 5 bases for V and 0 bases for J; bases not matched to a gene: 6. The CDR3 loop spans 16 amino acids. The germline V gene encodes CDR1 KGHDR and CDR2 SFDVKD. The CDR3 bases are TGTGCCACCAGTGGAGGGGGCCTCTTCTCCTACAATGAGCAGTTCTTC. Amino acid sequence: CATSGGGLFSYNEQFF.

The CDR3 nucleotides read TGTGCCAGCAGTCACATTTACGAGCAGTACTTC. The encoded protein is CASSHIYEQYF. The chain links TRBV28 to TRBJ2-7; D gene unclear. CDR3 size: 11 residues. V was cut by 5 bases and J by 4 bases, with 6 bases left in between. Germline V gene sequence: CDR1 MDHEN, CDR2 SYDVKM. Complete variable domain (other parts from reference TRBV28 and TRBJ2-7): DVKVTQSSRYLVKRTGEKVFLECVQDMDHENMFWYRQDPGLGLRLIYFSYDVKMKEKGDIPEGYSVSREKKERFSLILESASTNQTSMYLCASSHIYEQYFGPGTRLTVT.

This clone occurred once. The chain is built from TRBV7-2 and TRBJ2-2; D is perhaps TRBD1 (6 bases). The V gene lost 0 bases and the J gene lost 0 bases, with 14 bases spanning the gap. The CDR3 has 18 residues. Germline V gives CDR1 SGHTA, CDR2 FQGNSA. CDR3 nucleotide sequence: TGTGCCAGCAGCTTAGCCACAGCCGGGACACCGAACACCGGGGAGCTGTTTTTT. Its protein is CASSLATAGTPNTGELFF.

This chain links TRBV7-2 with TRBJ1-2, with a weak D call TRBD1 (6 bases). V gave up 3 bases and J gave up 0 bases, with 23 bases separating them. CDR3 size: 19 residues. Germline V gene sequence: CDR1 SGHTA, CDR2 FQGNSA. The CDR3 nucleotides read TGTGCCAGCAGCTTTGCCCCTCGAATCGGACAGCTTTCTAACTATGGCTACACCTTC. The encoded protein is CASSFAPRIGQLSNYGYTF.

This sequence joins TRBV30 and TRBJ1-6; 7 bases are a match to TRBD1. V shed 0 bases and J 7 bases; nucleotides not matched to a gene: 9. Looked up from germline, CDR1 is GTSNPN and CDR2 is SVGIG (reference sequence). The length of the CDR3 is 16 residues. The CDR3 sequence: CAWSVRSGRGNSPLHF. CDR3 nucleotide sequence: TGTGCCTGGAGTGTACGATCGGGCAGGGGGAATTCACCCCTCCACTTT. The variable domain in full, with the rest retrieved from reference TRBV30 and TRBJ1-6, is SQTIHQWPATLVQPVGSPLSLECTVEGTSNPNLYWYRQAAGRGLQLLFYSVGIGQISSEVPQNLSASRPQDRQFILSSKKLLLSDSGFYLCAWSVRSGRGNSPLHFGNGTRLTVT.

The genes are TRBV24-1 and TRBJ1-2; D might be TRBD1 (6 bases). Germline lookup yields CDR1 KGHDR and CDR2 SFDVKD. Trimming stripped 7 bases from V and 8 bases from J, with 19 bases between. The CDR3 covers 14 residues. CDR3 DNA sequence: TGTGCCACCAGCCATGTCAGGGGACAAGGGGGCTACACCTTC. It is translated as CATSHVRGQGGYTF.

This chain joins TRBV19 and TRBJ1-3; TRBD1 matches at 9 bases. The CDR3 length is 14 residues. CDR1 and CDR2 (germline): LNHDA, SQIVND (reference sequence). The V and J ends lost 6 bases and 4 bases, in that order; junction bases with no gene match: 4. CDR3 nucleotides: TGTGCCAGTAGCGCCGGGACAGGGGGAAACACCATATATTTT. It yields the protein CASSAGTGGNTIYF.

The CDR3 spells CASSLEGLSNQPQHF. CDR3 nucleotide sequence: TGTGCCAGCAGCTTAGAGGGGCTTAGCAATCAGCCCCAGCATTTT. The gene calls are TRBV7-9 and TRBJ1-5, with D maybe TRBD1 (5 bases). Germline V gene data show CDR1 as SEHNR and CDR2 as FQNEAQ (reference sequence). V lost 1 base and J 0 bases, leaving 7 bases between the germline ends. The length of the CDR3 is 15 residues.

V is TRBV20-1 and J is TRBJ2-7, with TRBD2 as a possible D gene (6 bases). This CDR3 is built from 11 residues. V was clipped by 6 bases and J by 4 bases, with 10 bases between them. The germline V gene encodes CDR1 DFQATT and CDR2 SNEGSKA (reference sequence). DNA for the CDR3: TGCAGTGCGGCGGGGAAATACGAGCAGTACTTC. This translates into CSAAGKYEQYF.

The chain carries TRBV28 and TRBJ1-2, with 7 positions matching TRBD1. CDR1 is MDHEN, CDR2 SYDVKM, per germline. This CDR3 comprises 12 residues. V shed 2 bases, J shed 8 bases, and the junction held 2 bases outside the gene matches. This CDR3 is CASSLEDRGYTF. CDR3 coding DNA: TGTGCCAGCAGTTTAGAGGACAGGGGCTACACCTTC.

The chain has TRBV6-5 and TRBJ2-7; the match to TRBD2 covers 10 bases. CDR1 MNHEY and CDR2 SVGAGI come from the germline V gene. Trimming removed 0 bases from V and 12 bases from J; junction bases left unmatched: 11. The CDR3 runs 15 residues. CDR3: CASSYSFPLAGERYF. In nucleotides, the CDR3 is TGTGCCAGCAGTTACTCGTTCCCCCTAGCGGGGGAAAGGTACTTC.

This sequence joins TRBV15 and TRBJ1-4; D call uncertain. The ends were cut back, 1 base at V and 3 bases at J, with 9 bases in the middle. Per the germline V gene, CDR1 is LNHNV and CDR2 is YYDKDF (reference sequence). CDR3 size: 15 residues. The CDR3 DNA is TGTGCCACCAGCAGAGCTCCAGTTTCTAATGAAAAACTGTTTTTT. Translated: CATSRAPVSNEKLFF.

Regarding this clone: An end of the junction does not agree with germline; a read error may underlie this. This chain connects TRBV14 to TRBJ2-2, with 10 bases fitting TRBD2. Germline loops: CDR1 SGHDN, CDR2 FVKESK. CDR3 length equals 13 residues. The CDR3 DNA is TGTGCCAGCAGCCAAGGCCGGACTAGCGGCCCCCCTTTT. It encodes CASSQGRTSGPPF.

This chain links TRBV9 with TRBJ2-3, with 8 nucleotides matching TRBD1. The germline gives CDR1 SGDLS, CDR2 YYNGEE. The CDR3 covers 15 residues. Unmatched junction bases numbered 6, after V lost 4 bases and J lost 2 bases. The DNA for the CDR3 is TGTGCCAGCAGCTTCCGGACAGGGAACACAGATACGCAGTATTTT. Its protein is CASSFRTGNTDTQYF.

The chain links TRBV27 to TRBJ1-1; possibly TRBD1 for D (5 bases). The CDR3 has 14 residues. Trimming removed 6 bases at V and 1 base at J, with 12 bases between. Germline-derived CDR1 and CDR2 are MNHEY and SMNVEV (reference sequence). The DNA for the CDR3 is TGTGCCAGCAGGGCGTGGGGGGGGAACACTGAAGCTTTCTTT. Translation gives CASRAWGGNTEAFF.

This rearrangement joins TRBV9 to TRBJ2-1, with 8 bases lining up with TRBD2. V was pared by 4 bases and J by 6 bases, with 6 bases of the junction left unmatched. The CDR3 runs 14 residues. Germline V gives CDR1 SGDLS, CDR2 YYNGEE. The CDR3 spells CASSTGLVLNEQFF. The CDR3 nucleotides read TGTGCCAGCAGCACGGGACTAGTCCTCAATGAGCAGTTCTTC.

The V and J genes are TRBV28 and TRBJ1-2; D uncertain. This CDR3 spans 13 amino acids. V lost 1 base and J lost 7, with 10 bases in between. CDR1 MDHEN and CDR2 SYDVKM come from the germline V gene. The DNA for the CDR3 is TGTGCCAGCAGTTTATTAGGACTGTCTGGCTACACCTTC. As protein: CASSLLGLSGYTF.